This T cell receptor beta chain was sequenced for a study of shared clonotypes between healthy human individuals. Study conclusions and caveats: Only a few donors were included, so the genetic and exposure-history diversity represented was limited. Deeper or shallower sequencing was expected to change how clonotypes are shared among donors.

The sample holds one count of this clone. Its antigen is unknown. Approximately 30,000 T cell genomes (approximately 190 ng DNA) went into each sorted-subset replicate. Profiling relied on immunoSEQ multiplex PCR, and the TCRdb table lists in-frame clones only, not all of them. The sample includes about 2 million clones, approximately 95% of them seen just once. CDR3 length equals 14 residues. After removal of 2 bases from V and 2 bases from J, the junction contained 4 bases not matched to a gene. Germline-derived CDR1 and CDR2 are SGHNT and YYREEE (reference sequence). Donors comprised only Caucasian adults living in Nashville, Tennessee.

The chain is built from TRBV5-4 and TRBJ2-7, with 7 bases identical to TRBD1. The origin of this receptor is a man aged 18 to 29 in good health. The material sequenced was naive CD4+ T cells sorted from blood. Subset described: CD45RA+ positively selected. The CDR3 loop reads CASSFGQDTYEQYF. CDR3 nucleotides: TGTGCCAGCAGCTTCGGACAGGACACCTACGAGCAGTACTTC.